These 22 T cell receptor beta chains were sequenced from one sample in a study of blood T cell repertoires in COVID-19. The data were produced by immunoSEQ multiplex PCR, yet TCRdb's version contains in-frame clones alone and is incomplete. The sample consists of more than 200,000 clones, 70% to 90% of them appearing once. The specimen was peripheral blood. These receptors all come from a man in his fifties with COVID-19, enrolled during active disease.

The CDR3 coding sequence is TGTGCCAGCAGCTTAGTGGCTAGAAAGGAGCAGTTCTTC. This translates into CASSLVARKEQFF. The V call is TRBV7-2, the J call TRBJ2-1; no definite D call. This CDR3 is 13 amino acids long. The V and J ends lost 1 base and 10 bases respectively, with 11 bases between them. Germline CDR1 is SGHTA and CDR2 is FQGNSA. Complete variable domain (other parts from reference TRBV7-2 and TRBJ2-1): GAGVSQSPSNKVTEKGKDVELRCDPISGHTALYWYRQSLGQGLEFLIYFQGNSAPDKSGLPSDRFSAERTGGSVSTLTIQRTQQEDSAVYLCASSLVARKEQFFGPGTRLTVL.

The chain is built from TRBV25-1 and TRBJ1-4; TRBD1 matches at 7 bases. This CDR3 spans 17 amino acids. V shed 4 bases and J 0 bases; nucleotides not matched to a gene: 8. Germline values: CDR1 MGHDK, CDR2 SYGVNS. CDR3 protein: CASSAPGQLTTNEKLFF. The CDR3 nucleotides are TGTGCCAGCAGTGCGCCGGGACAGCTTACAACTAATGAAAAACTGTTTTTT.

This clone was detected only a few times. V usage is TRBV4-3 and J usage is TRBJ2-2, with 8 bases that match TRBD1. The CDR3 has 19 amino acids. Germline loops: CDR1 LGHNA, CDR2 YSLEER. The V and J ends lost 2 bases and 4 bases, in that order; junction bases with no gene match: 15. This chain's CDR3 is CASSQSGQGAGGPTGELFF. Written as DNA, the CDR3 is TGCGCCAGCAGCCAATCAGGACAGGGCGCAGGGGGGCCCACCGGGGAGCTGTTTTTT.

This clone was found a few times. The chain uses TRBV7-9 and TRBJ2-1; possible D gene TRBD2, 5 bases. Germline values: CDR1 SEHNR, CDR2 FQNEAQ (reference sequence). CDR3 length: 11 amino acids. This chain's CDR3 is CVGSPYNEQFF. In DNA, the CDR3 is TGTGTGGGGAGCCCCTACAATGAGCAGTTCTTC.

The chain is built from TRBV29-1 and TRBJ2-1; 7 bases match TRBD2. CDR3 size: 14 residues. Germline-derived CDR1 and CDR2 are SQVTM and ANQGSEA. The J segment lost 5 bases and the V segment lost 2 bases, leaving 6 bases of the junction unmatched. This chain's CDR3 is CSVEWGGKDNEQFF. The CDR3 DNA sequence: TGCAGCGTTGAATGGGGGGGGAAAGACAATGAGCAGTTCTTC.

The chain combines TRBV19 with TRBJ1-5; a weak D match, TRBD1 (6 bases). V dropped 1 base and J dropped 7 bases, with 14 bases sitting between them. Germline V lookup: CDR1 LNHDA, CDR2 SQIVND (reference sequence). The CDR3 is 15 residues long. CDR3 DNA sequence: TGTGCCAGTAGTATAGTCCAGGGGCTTGAGCAGCCCCAGCATTTT. Residues: CASSIVQGLEQPQHF. Variable domain in full (rest from reference TRBV19 and TRBJ1-5): DGGITQSPKYLFRKEGQNVTLSCEQNLNHDAMYWYRQDPGQGLRLIYYSQIVNDFQKGDIAEGYSVSREKKESFPLTVTSAQKNPTAFYLCASSIVQGLEQPQHFGDGTRLSIL.

The rearrangement uses TRBV6-4 and TRBJ1-2; TRBD1 matches at 7 bases. The germline V gene encodes CDR1 MRHNA and CDR2 SNTAGT. The V and J ends lost 7 bases and 3 bases, in that order; junction bases with no gene match: 8. This CDR3 has 14 residues. The CDR3 spells CASKRSTGDYGYTF. The CDR3 coding sequence is TGTGCCAGCAAAAGATCTACAGGGGACTATGGCTACACCTTC.

The chain uses TRBV6-5 and TRBJ2-7; 7 nucleotides agree with TRBD2. The V and J ends lost 7 bases and 0 bases, in that order; junction bases with no gene match: 3. This CDR3 has 13 residues. Germline lookup yields CDR1 MNHEY and CDR2 SVGAGI. Here the CDR3 reads CASNLADSYEQYF. CDR3 DNA sequence: TGTGCCAGCAACCTAGCGGACTCCTACGAGCAGTACTTC.

V gene TRBV18 combines with J gene TRBJ1-2, with TRBD1 matching 11 bases. This CDR3 is built from 15 residues. V shed 0 bases and J 6 bases; nucleotides not matched to a gene: 3. Germline V gene data show CDR1 as KGHSH and CDR2 as LQKENI. As DNA, the CDR3 is TGTGCCAGCTCACCACCCGGGACAGGGGGAGATGGCTACACCTTC. Protein sequence: CASSPPGTGGDGYTF.

This chain joins TRBV10-3 and TRBJ2-7; 14 nucleotides agree with TRBD2. This CDR3 is built from 16 residues. From germline, CDR1 is ENHRY and CDR2 SYGVKD. J lost 4 bases, V lost 4 bases, and 6 bases had no gene match. The CDR3 DNA reads as TGTGCCATCAGTGCGCTCGGACTAGCGGGGGGATACGAGCAGTACTTC. The encoded protein is CAISALGLAGGYEQYF.

This clone was observed a single time. V gene TRBV6-5 combines with J gene TRBJ1-2; possibly TRBD1 for D (6 bases). This CDR3 region has 12 residues. Trimming left V 10 bases short and J 4 bases short, with 13 bases between. Germline V gives CDR1 MNHEY, CDR2 SVGAGI. The DNA for the CDR3 is TGTGCCACAAGGACAGAACTCTATGGCTACACCTTC. It encodes CATRTELYGYTF.

V gene TRBV5-4 combines with J gene TRBJ2-7, with TRBD2 matching 9 bases. Trimming at V came to 2 bases and at J to 2 bases, leaving 5 bases not matched to a gene. CDR1 is SGHNT and CDR2 is YYREEE in the germline V gene (reference sequence). This CDR3 has 15 residues. The CDR3 here is CASSFRGTSTYEQYF. In nucleotides, the CDR3 is TGTGCCAGCAGCTTCCGAGGGACTAGCACCTACGAGCAGTACTTC.

The CDR3 sequence is CASSKSPPGQGDPPLHF. The CDR3 DNA reads as TGTGCCAGTAGCAAAAGCCCCCCGGGACAGGGGGACCCACCCCTCCACTTT. The V and J genes are TRBV19 and TRBJ1-6; 11 bases fit TRBD1. Unmatched junction bases numbered 15, after V lost 6 bases and J lost 11 bases. CDR3 length equals 17 residues. Per the germline V gene, CDR1 is LNHDA and CDR2 is SQIVND (reference sequence).

This clone is a singleton in its sample. The rearrangement joins TRBV21-1 to TRBJ2-5; TRBD1 was called by the table and not checked on the DNA. TRBV21-1 is listed as a pseudogene. CDR3 length: 18 residues. The chain's CDR3 is CASSKAEGQGAGQETQYF. In DNA, the CDR3 is TGTGCCAGCAGCAAAGCAGAGGGACAGGGGGCGGGTCAAGAGACCCAGTACTTC.

The chain links TRBV7-8 to TRBJ1-6, with D unclear. The CDR3 has 13 amino acids. The germline CDR1 and CDR2 sequences are SGHVS and FQNEAQ. V lost 2 bases, J lost 7 bases, and 6 bases lay in between. The CDR3 DNA follows: TGTGCCAGCAGCTTAACGAGGAATTCACCCCTCCACTTT. Amino acid sequence: CASSLTRNSPLHF.

This clone was observed once. This chain uses TRBV29-1 with TRBJ1-1; D perhaps matches TRBD1 (5 bases). V was clipped by 5 bases and J by 3 bases, with 19 bases between them. Germline-derived CDR1 and CDR2 are SQVTM and ANQGSEA. There are 15 residues in the CDR3. The CDR3 coding sequence is TGCAGCGTTAATTCAGGGTTCAGGAGGGACACTGAAGCTTTCTTT. It yields the protein CSVNSGFRRDTEAFF.

The chain is built from TRBV28 and TRBJ1-5; D uncertain. The V gene's germline CDR1 is MDHEN and CDR2 SYDVKM. V was clipped by 3 bases and J by 6 bases, with 12 bases between them. This CDR3 comprises 14 residues. The CDR3 DNA reads TGTGCCAGCAGTTTTCGGGGTTCCAGTCAGCCCCAGCATTTT. Protein sequence: CASSFRGSSQPQHF.

The gene calls are TRBV7-2 and TRBJ2-2; D perhaps matches TRBD1 (5 bases). The CDR3 loop spans 15 amino acids. The germline CDR1 and CDR2 sequences are SGHTA and FQGNSA. V was cut by 5 bases and J by 3 bases, with 13 bases left in between. The CDR3 DNA follows: TGTGCCAGCAGCCAATACAAAGGGGACACCGGGGAGCTGTTTTTT. This gives the protein CASSQYKGDTGELFF.

The chain combines TRBV6-5 with TRBJ1-1; 7 bases are a match to TRBD1. Germline CDR1 is MNHEY and CDR2 is SVGAGI. This CDR3 has 15 amino acids. The junction had 5 bases not matched to a gene; V was cut back by 1 base and J by 3 bases. CDR3 DNA sequence: TGTGCCAGCAGTTACTGGACAGGTAGGGACACTGAAGCTTTCTTT. Protein sequence: CASSYWTGRDTEAFF.

The gene calls are TRBV28 and TRBJ2-5, with 12 bases lining up with TRBD2. The germline gives CDR1 MDHEN, CDR2 SYDVKM. V lost 5 bases, J lost 9 bases, and 10 bases stayed unmatched. CDR3 size: 15 residues. The CDR3: CASSPPTSGSGAQYF. DNA for the CDR3: TGTGCCAGCAGTCCACCGACTAGCGGGAGCGGGGCCCAGTACTTC.

The genes are TRBV6-2 or TRBV6-3 and TRBJ2-4, with 12 bases fitting TRBD2. Per the germline V gene, CDR1 is MNHEY and CDR2 is SVGEGT. The ends lost 2 bases at V and 2 bases at J; junction bases unmatched: 7. The CDR3 length is 18 residues. In DNA, the CDR3 is TGTGCCAGCAGTTACCTAGCGGGGGGGGCGTTGACCAAAAACATTCAGTACTTC. This encodes CASSYLAGGALTKNIQYF.

The chain recombines TRBV7-6 with TRBJ1-1, with a weak D call TRBD1 (6 bases). This CDR3 has 16 residues. The V end was cut by 1 base, the J end by 1 base, with 13 bases between. Looked up from germline, CDR1 is SGHVS and CDR2 is FNYEAQ. The CDR3 reads CASSLVAQGPNTEAFF. In DNA, the CDR3 is TGTGCCAGCAGCTTAGTTGCTCAGGGGCCGAACACTGAAGCTTTCTTT.